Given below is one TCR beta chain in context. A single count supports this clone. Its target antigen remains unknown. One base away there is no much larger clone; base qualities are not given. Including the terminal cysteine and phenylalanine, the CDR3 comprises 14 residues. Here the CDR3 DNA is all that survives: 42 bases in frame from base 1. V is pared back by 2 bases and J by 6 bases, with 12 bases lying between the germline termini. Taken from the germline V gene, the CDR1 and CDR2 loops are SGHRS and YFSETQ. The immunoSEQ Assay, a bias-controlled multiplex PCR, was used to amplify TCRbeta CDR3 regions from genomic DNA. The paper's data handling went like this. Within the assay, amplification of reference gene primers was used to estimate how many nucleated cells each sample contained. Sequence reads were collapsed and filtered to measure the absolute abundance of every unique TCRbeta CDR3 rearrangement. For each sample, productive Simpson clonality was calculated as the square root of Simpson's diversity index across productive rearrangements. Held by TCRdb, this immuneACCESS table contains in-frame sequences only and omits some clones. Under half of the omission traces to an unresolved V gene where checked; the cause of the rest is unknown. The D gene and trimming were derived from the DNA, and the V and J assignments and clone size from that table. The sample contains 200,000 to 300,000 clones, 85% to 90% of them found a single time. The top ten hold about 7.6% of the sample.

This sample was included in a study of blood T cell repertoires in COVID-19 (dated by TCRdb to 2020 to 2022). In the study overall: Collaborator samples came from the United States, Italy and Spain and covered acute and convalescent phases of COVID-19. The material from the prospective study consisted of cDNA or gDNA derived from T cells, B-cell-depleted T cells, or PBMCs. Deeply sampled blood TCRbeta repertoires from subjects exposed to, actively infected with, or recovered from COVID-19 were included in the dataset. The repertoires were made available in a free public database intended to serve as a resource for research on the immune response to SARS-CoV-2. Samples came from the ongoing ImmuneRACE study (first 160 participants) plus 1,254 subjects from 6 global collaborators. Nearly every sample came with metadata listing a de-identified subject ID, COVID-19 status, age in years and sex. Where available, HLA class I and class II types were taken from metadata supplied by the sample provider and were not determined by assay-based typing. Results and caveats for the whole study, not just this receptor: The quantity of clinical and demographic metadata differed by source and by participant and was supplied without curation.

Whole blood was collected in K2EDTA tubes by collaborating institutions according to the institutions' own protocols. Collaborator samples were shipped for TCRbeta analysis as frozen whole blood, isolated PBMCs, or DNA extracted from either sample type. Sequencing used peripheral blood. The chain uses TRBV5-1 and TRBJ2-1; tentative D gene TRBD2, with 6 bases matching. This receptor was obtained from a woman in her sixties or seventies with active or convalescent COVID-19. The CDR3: CASSFNAGPNEQFF. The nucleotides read TGCGCCAGCAGCTTTAACGCGGGGCCCAATGAGCAGTTCTTC.